This is a list of T cell receptor beta chains from one sample in a study of T cells in tuberculosis. Clones were read by immunoSEQ multiplex PCR, and TCRdb kept only the in-frame ones, dropping some. The sample records some 6,000 clones, approximately 97% being singletons. Sample: PBMCs, taken at tuberculosis diagnosis. These TCRs come from an adult with tuberculosis. Each CDR3 is given with its conserved first and last residue. A D gene is named only where the DNA matches it firmly. The size entry is marked missing in some rows and otherwise reads once, few, many or a size class.

J gene: TRBJ2-2
D gene: TRBD1
clone size: NA
V gene: TRBV11-2
CDR3 DNA: TGTGCCAGCAGCGGACAGGGCGTAAACACCGGGGAGCTGTTTTTT
CDR3 protein: CASSGQGVNTGELFF

J gene: TRBJ1-2
D gene: TRBD1
clone size: NA
V gene: TRBV9
CDR3 DNA: TGTGCCAGCAGCCCCTGGGACAGGGCCTATGGCTACACCTTC
CDR3 protein: CASSPWDRAYGYTF

J gene: TRBJ2-3
D gene: TRBD2
clone size: NA
V gene: TRBV19
CDR3 DNA: TGTGCCAGTAGTTCCGCTAGCGGGGGGACAGATACGCAGTATTTT
CDR3 protein: CASSSASGGTDTQYF

J gene: TRBJ2-1
D gene: TRBD2
clone size: NA
V gene: TRBV7-8
CDR3 DNA: TGTGCCAGCAGCCCTCAACTAGCGGTTTACAATGAGCAGTTCTTC
CDR3 protein: CASSPQLAVYNEQFF

J gene: TRBJ2-3
D gene: TRBD1
clone size: NA
V gene: TRBV6-5
CDR3 DNA: TGTGCCAGCAGTCCCGGGACAGTTGCAGATACGCAGTATTTT
CDR3 protein: CASSPGTVADTQYF

J gene: TRBJ2-3
D gene: TRBD2
clone size: NA
V gene: TRBV7-2
CDR3 DNA: TGTGCCAGCAGCCCTCGAGCGGGATTCACAGATACGCAGTATTTT
CDR3 protein: CASSPRAGFTDTQYF

J gene: TRBJ2-3
D gene: TRBD2
clone size: NA
V gene: TRBV7-2
CDR3 DNA: TGTGCCAGCAGCCGGGGGGAGCTACTTACCACAGATACGCAGTATTTT
CDR3 protein: CASSRGELLTTDTQYF

J gene: TRBJ2-7
D gene: NA
clone size: NA
V gene: TRBV6-5
CDR3 DNA: TGTGCCAGCAGTTACTCGAGGGCCCCCTACGAGCAGTACTTC
CDR3 protein: CASSYSRAPYEQYF

J gene: TRBJ2-2
D gene: TRBD1
clone size: NA
V gene: TRBV5-1
CDR3 DNA: TGCGCCAGCAGCTTGGAAGGGACAGGGAACACCGGGGAGCTGTTTTTT
CDR3 protein: CASSLEGTGNTGELFF

J gene: TRBJ2-7
D gene: TRBD1
clone size: NA
V gene: TRBV29-1
CDR3 DNA: TGCAGCGTTGGACAGGGGGCCTCCTACGAGCAGTACTTC
CDR3 protein: CSVGQGASYEQYF

J gene: TRBJ2-3
D gene: TRBD1
clone size: NA
V gene: TRBV19
CDR3 DNA: TGTGCCAGTACCCCGTACAGGGGGTTTAGCACAGATACGCAGTATTTT
CDR3 protein: CASTPYRGFSTDTQYF

J gene: TRBJ2-7
D gene: NA
clone size: NA
V gene: TRBV10-3
CDR3 DNA: TGTGCCATCAGTGGCGGACAGCGCTCCTACGAGCAGTACTTC
CDR3 protein: CAISGGQRSYEQYF

J gene: TRBJ2-1
D gene: NA
clone size: NA
V gene: TRBV11-1
CDR3 DNA: TGTGCCAGCAGCTTAGGAATTTCGGGTCCTAGGCGGTACAATGAGCAGTTCTTC
CDR3 protein: CASSLGISGPRRYNEQFF

J gene: TRBJ1-3
D gene: NA
clone size: NA
V gene: TRBV25-1
CDR3 DNA: TGTGCCAGCAGTGATAAGGGGAGGGCAGGCCATGGAAACACCATATATTTT
CDR3 protein: CASSDKGRAGHGNTIYF

J gene: TRBJ2-1
D gene: NA
clone size: once
V gene: TRBV30
CDR3 DNA: TGTGCCTGGAGTCAGGGCCCTCGGGAGCAGTTCTTC
CDR3 protein: CAWSQGPREQFF

J gene: TRBJ2-1
D gene: NA
clone size: NA
V gene: TRBV7-9
CDR3 DNA: TGTGCCAGCAGTCCGCTTGGATGGGAGACTTGGAGGCAGTTCTTC
CDR3 protein: CASSPLGWETWRQFF

J gene: TRBJ1-1
D gene: NA
clone size: NA
V gene: TRBV19
CDR3 DNA: TGTGCCAGTAGTATGGAGCGACAGGAAGCTTTCTTT
CDR3 protein: CASSMERQEAFF

J gene: TRBJ2-7
D gene: NA
clone size: once
V gene: TRBV30
CDR3 DNA: TGTGCCTGGATGGGCGAGTGGTCCGAGCAGTACTTC
CDR3 protein: CAWMGEWSEQYF

J gene: TRBJ2-2
D gene: TRBD2
clone size: NA
V gene: TRBV19
CDR3 DNA: TGTGCCAGTAGTATAGACGGGAGGCGGACCGGGGAGCTGTTTTTT
CDR3 protein: CASSIDGRRTGELFF

J gene: TRBJ2-5
D gene: TRBD2
clone size: NA
V gene: TRBV6-5
CDR3 DNA: TGTGCCAGCAGTTTCTTATATAGCGGGGGCCAAGAGACCCAGTACTTC
CDR3 protein: CASSFLYSGGQETQYF

J gene: TRBJ1-2
D gene: NA
clone size: NA
V gene: TRBV6-5
CDR3 DNA: TGTGCCAGCAGTTTCAATTCTAACTATGGCTACACCTTC
CDR3 protein: CASSFNSNYGYTF

J gene: TRBJ1-6
D gene: NA
clone size: NA
V gene: TRBV11-2
CDR3 DNA: TGTGCCAGCAGCTTAGGGCCGAATTCACCCCTCCACTTT
CDR3 protein: CASSLGPNSPLHF

J gene: TRBJ1-2
D gene: NA
clone size: NA
V gene: TRBV11-2
CDR3 DNA: TGTGCCAGCAGCTTAAGGTCCTTCAGGGAAGATGGCTACACCTTC
CDR3 protein: CASSLRSFREDGYTF

J gene: TRBJ1-2
D gene: NA
clone size: once
V gene: TRBV19
CDR3 DNA: TGTGCCAGTAGTATAGCTGGGGGCGGCTATGGCTACACCTTC
CDR3 protein: CASSIAGGGYGYTF

J gene: TRBJ2-7
D gene: TRBD1
clone size: NA
V gene: TRBV19
CDR3 DNA: TGTGCCAGTAGTATCATGGGACAGTCCTACGAGCAGTACTTC
CDR3 protein: CASSIMGQSYEQYF

J gene: TRBJ2-2
D gene: NA
clone size: NA
V gene: TRBV6-1
CDR3 DNA: TGTGCCAGCAGTGCCTCAGGGGCAGGGACCGGGGAGCTGTTTTTT
CDR3 protein: CASSASGAGTGELFF

J gene: TRBJ2-3
D gene: NA
clone size: NA
V gene: TRBV6-5
CDR3 DNA: TGTGCCAGCAGTTACTCAATTTCCCCAGTTAATACGCAGTATTTT
CDR3 protein: CASSYSISPVNTQYF